The 25 T cell receptor beta chains in this list originate from one sample, sequenced in a study of blood T cell repertoires in COVID-19 (dated by TCRdb to the early 2020s). Library preparation used the immunoSEQ multiplex PCR assay. The table was pulled from immuneACCESS by TCRdb, which kept in-frame rearrangements only. Such tables lose some clones; where checked, under half of the loss comes from unresolved V genes, and the rest has no known cause. The sample has under 200,000 clones on record, roughly four fifths of them singletons. The ten largest clones capture roughly 2% of the sample. Material for sequencing was peripheral blood. The receptors were sampled from a woman older than 75 with acute or convalescent COVID-19.

The V and J genes are TRBV28 and TRBJ1-2, with 10 bases lining up with TRBD1. With 5 bases clipped from V and 12 bases from J, the junction kept 6 bases outside the gene matches. CDR3 size: 12 residues. Germline loops: CDR1 MDHEN, CDR2 SYDVKM. The CDR3 DNA is TGTGCCAGCAGTATCCCGGGACAGGGGAACACCTTC. Translated, it gives CASSIPGQGNTF.

The chain uses TRBV4-3 and TRBJ1-1; D is ambiguous. The CDR3 length is 15 residues. V was pared by 0 bases and J by 11 bases, with 19 bases between. Germline V CDR1 and CDR2: LGHNA, YSLEER. The CDR3 region has the DNA TGCGCCAGCAGCCAAGATTCGGGTGGAACCTCTCCGGCTTTCTTT. Its translation is CASSQDSGGTSPAFF.

This clone was recorded a few times. The rearrangement uses TRBV29-1 and TRBJ1-5, with 7 bases identical to TRBD1. The CDR3 loop spans 14 amino acids. Trimming at V came to 4 bases and at J to 5 bases, leaving 8 bases not matched to a gene. Germline-derived CDR1 and CDR2 are SQVTM and ANQGSEA. This chain's CDR3 is CSVGEGGYDQPQHF. The CDR3 coding sequence is TGCAGCGTTGGTGAAGGGGGCTACGATCAGCCCCAGCATTTT.

Comment on this clone: Other DNA sequences from this sample encode an identical CDR3 as well. The CDR3 sequence is CASSVGQGNEKLFF. CDR3 DNA sequence: TGTGCCAGCAGCGTCGGGCAGGGTAATGAAAAACTGTTTTTT. The rearrangement joins TRBV9 to TRBJ1-4; D is possibly TRBD1 (5 bases). The V and J ends lost 2 bases and 4 bases respectively, with 9 bases between them. This CDR3 is 14 amino acids long. Germline V gene data show CDR1 as SGDLS and CDR2 as YYNGEE.

The V gene is TRBV10-3, the J gene TRBJ2-7; 14 bases fit TRBD2. CDR1 is ENHRY and CDR2 is SYGVKD in the germline V gene. The CDR3 is 15 amino acids. The junction had 4 bases not matched to a gene; V was cut back by 4 bases and J by 5 bases. Here the CDR3 reads CAISVSGLAGDEQYF. CDR3 coding DNA: TGTGCCATCAGTGTTTCGGGACTAGCGGGAGACGAGCAGTACTTC.

The chain combines TRBV18 with TRBJ2-5, with 8 bases identical to TRBD1. The V gene end was trimmed by 5 bases and the J gene end by 2 bases; junction bases not matched to a gene: 4. Looked up from germline, CDR1 is KGHSH and CDR2 is LQKENI. The length of the CDR3 is 14 residues. The chain's CDR3 is CASSGQGIQETQYF. DNA for the CDR3: TGTGCCAGCTCAGGACAGGGAATACAAGAGACCCAGTACTTC.

This clone was found once. CDR3 protein: CAWTTTGANIQYF. The CDR3 DNA reads as TGTGCCTGGACCACGACAGGGGCAAACATTCAGTACTTC. The chain carries TRBV30 and TRBJ2-4, with 8 bases aligning to TRBD1. The junction had 5 bases not matched to a gene; V was cut back by 4 bases and J by 6 bases. The CDR3 loop spans 13 amino acids. CDR1 is GTSNPN and CDR2 is SVGIG in the germline V gene (reference sequence).

This sequence joins TRBV30 and TRBJ2-3; a weak D match, TRBD1 (6 bases). Trimming left V 4 bases short and J 7 bases short, with 18 bases between. CDR1 is GTSNPN, CDR2 SVGIG, per germline (reference sequence). This CDR3 is built from 14 residues. Here the CDR3 DNA reads TGTGCCTGGAACAGGGCAGGGGTTCATAATACGCAGTATTTT. Protein sequence: CAWNRAGVHNTQYF.

The genes are TRBV29-1 and TRBJ2-3, with D uncertain. The CDR3 sequence is 12 residues long. Germline loops: CDR1 SQVTM, CDR2 ANQGSEA. The V end lost 7 bases, the J end lost 0 bases, and 8 bases lay between the germline ends. The CDR3 bases are TGCAGCGGCGGCGGAAGCACAGATACGCAGTATTTT. Translating it yields CSGGGSTDTQYF.

The chain joins TRBV29-1 to TRBJ2-3; 9 nucleotides align to TRBD2. The germline V gene has CDR1 SQVTM and CDR2 ANQGSEA. The CDR3 covers 13 residues. V gave up 5 bases and J gave up 6 bases; unmatched junction bases: 6. The CDR3 loop reads CSVYLAGRDTQYF. The CDR3 coding sequence is TGCAGCGTTTACCTAGCGGGACGCGATACGCAGTATTTT.

This chain joins TRBV19 and TRBJ2-7; 7 bases match TRBD1. The length of the CDR3 is 13 residues. Germline assignment: CDR1 LNHDA and CDR2 SQIVND (reference sequence). Trimming removed 5 bases from V and 6 bases from J; junction bases left unmatched: 7. Here the CDR3 reads CASSGDSLGEQYF. The CDR3 DNA is TGTGCCAGTAGTGGGGACAGCCTAGGCGAGCAGTACTTC.

This rearrangement joins TRBV7-9 to TRBJ1-4, with D unresolved. Germline V CDR1 and CDR2: SEHNR, FQNEAQ (reference sequence). V gave up 4 bases and J gave up 8 bases, with 17 bases separating them. This CDR3 has 15 residues. CDR3 amino acids: CASSSMRTVGEKLFF. The CDR3 DNA reads as TGTGCCAGCAGCTCTATGAGAACAGTAGGCGAAAAACTGTTTTTT.

The V and J genes are TRBV6-2 or TRBV6-3 and TRBJ1-1; TRBD1 might be the D (6 bases). The CDR3 length is 15 residues. V was trimmed by 4 bases and J by 2 bases, leaving 14 bases between them. Germline V gives CDR1 MNHEY, CDR2 SVGEGT. The CDR3 DNA sequence: TGTGCCAGCAGTTCCATACAGGGATTTAACACTGAAGCTTTCTTT. Its translation: CASSSIQGFNTEAFF.

J is TRBJ2-1 and V is TRBV3-1 (or the pseudogene TRBV3-2); 7 nucleotides agree with TRBD2. The V segment lost 4 bases and the J segment 3 bases; nucleotides outside the gene matches: 6. Germline CDR1 reads LGHDT; CDR2 reads YNNKEL (reference sequence). The CDR3 runs to 15 residues. The CDR3 sequence is CASSRLGGGYNEQFF. The CDR3, as DNA: TGTGCCAGCAGCCGCCTTGGCGGGGGCTACAATGAGCAGTTCTTC.

This clone occurred once. The chain uses TRBV2 and TRBJ2-7, with a possible D match to TRBD1 (5 bases). This CDR3 contains 16 residues. Per the germline V gene, CDR1 is SNHLY and CDR2 is FYNNEI. V lost 0 bases to trimming and J lost 0 bases, with 12 bases between them. Here the CDR3 reads CASSEAGKGDSYEQYF. CDR3 coding DNA: TGTGCCAGCAGTGAAGCCGGAAAAGGGGACTCCTACGAGCAGTACTTC.

This clone came up a few times. The chain joins TRBV5-1 to TRBJ2-2; 8 bases match TRBD1. Germline V gene sequence: CDR1 SGHRS, CDR2 YFSETQ. The CDR3 sequence is 16 residues long. V dropped 3 bases and J dropped 4; count of bases not matched to a gene: 8. The CDR3 nucleotides are TGCGCCAGCAGCTCACGGCAGGGGGCTGGCACCGGGGAGCTGTTTTTT. It is translated as CASSSRQGAGTGELFF.

This clone was observed many times. The chain is built from TRBV7-2 and TRBJ1-2, with TRBD1 as a possible D gene (5 bases). The CDR3 spans 16 residues. The V end lost 1 base, the J end lost 0 bases, and 12 bases lay between the germline ends. Germline-derived CDR1 and CDR2 are SGHTA and FQGNSA. The CDR3 sequence: CASSLDKAGTNYGYTF. Here the CDR3 DNA reads TGTGCCAGCAGCTTAGATAAGGCAGGGACTAACTATGGCTACACCTTC.

The V gene is TRBV28, the J gene TRBJ2-1, with 8 positions matching TRBD1. This CDR3 region has 14 residues. V trimming: 5 bases; J trimming: 7 bases; junction bases outside the gene matches: 7. CDR1 is MDHEN and CDR2 is SYDVKM in the germline V gene. CDR3 nucleotides: TGTGCCAGCAGTATAATCCGGACAGGGAATGAGCAGTTCTTC. Its protein is CASSIIRTGNEQFF. The whole variable domain, filled in from reference TRBV28 and TRBJ2-1, reads DVKVTQSSRYLVKRTGEKVFLECVQDMDHENMFWYRQDPGLGLRLIYFSYDVKMKEKGDIPEGYSVSREKKERFSLILESASTNQTSMYLCASSIIRTGNEQFFGPGTRLTVL.

The V call is TRBV7-8, the J call TRBJ2-1, with 11 bases matching TRBD2. The CDR3 is 16 residues long. The germline V gene has CDR1 SGHVS and CDR2 FQNEAQ. V shed 4 bases, J shed 6 bases, and the junction held 8 bases outside the gene matches. The CDR3 loop reads CASSSILAGAINEQFF. The CDR3 DNA sequence: TGTGCCAGCAGCTCAATACTAGCGGGAGCAATCAATGAGCAGTTCTTC.

The chain joins TRBV19 to TRBJ1-5, with a possible D match to TRBD1 (6 bases). CDR1 and CDR2 from the germline V gene are LNHDA and SQIVND (reference sequence). The CDR3 loop spans 14 amino acids. Trimming took off 4 bases at V and 6 bases at J, with 13 bases between the two ends. In DNA form, the CDR3 reads TGTGCCAGTAGTAGACCAGGGGTTGGTCAGCCCCAGCATTTT. This codes for CASSRPGVGQPQHF.

This chain joins TRBV30 and TRBJ1-1; D perhaps matches TRBD1 (5 bases). Trimming stripped 5 bases from V and 0 bases from J, with 10 bases between. The germline CDR1 and CDR2 sequences are GTSNPN and SVGIG (reference sequence). This CDR3 is 13 amino acids long. The DNA of the CDR3 is TGTGCCTGGGGGGGGAGGCTGAACACTGAAGCTTTCTTT. Protein product: CAWGGRLNTEAFF.

CDR3: CASSETSGSRNNEQFF. CDR3 DNA sequence: TGTGCCAGCAGTGAGACTAGCGGGAGTCGGAACAATGAGCAGTTCTTC. The chain joins TRBV25-1 to TRBJ2-1, with 12 positions matching TRBD2. This CDR3 has 16 residues. Germline CDR1 MGHDK, CDR2 SYGVNS. Trimming removed 3 bases from V and 5 bases from J; junction bases left unmatched: 5.

Turning to this clone: Other DNA sequences in the same sample also yield this CDR3. The chain uses TRBV20-1 and TRBJ2-7, with D unresolved. The V end was cut by 0 bases, the J end by 4 bases, with 4 bases between. There are 11 residues in the CDR3. In germline, CDR1 is DFQATT, CDR2 SNEGSKA (reference sequence). CDR3 loop: CSARDSYEQYF. CDR3 sequence (DNA): TGCAGTGCTAGAGACTCTTACGAGCAGTACTTC.

The chain has TRBV4-2 and TRBJ1-4; tentative D call: TRBD1 (6 bases). This CDR3 comprises 16 residues. Germline V CDR1 and CDR2: LGHNA, YNFKEQ. With 0 bases removed from V and 5 bases from J, the gap between germline ends came to 13 bases. The CDR3 DNA follows: TGTGCCAGCAGCCAAGATCCACAGGGAGGGAATGAAAAACTGTTTTTT. Its protein product is CASSQDPQGGNEKLFF.

The chain has TRBV7-8 and TRBJ2-5, with TRBD2 identical over 11 bases. V was pared by 4 bases and J by 4 bases, with 11 bases of the junction left unmatched. The CDR3 runs to 17 residues. Germline-derived CDR1 and CDR2 are SGHVS and FQNEAQ. CDR3 protein: CASSSRFSGGAGETQYF. The CDR3 region has the DNA TGTGCCAGCAGCTCACGATTTAGCGGGGGGGCCGGAGAGACCCAGTACTTC.